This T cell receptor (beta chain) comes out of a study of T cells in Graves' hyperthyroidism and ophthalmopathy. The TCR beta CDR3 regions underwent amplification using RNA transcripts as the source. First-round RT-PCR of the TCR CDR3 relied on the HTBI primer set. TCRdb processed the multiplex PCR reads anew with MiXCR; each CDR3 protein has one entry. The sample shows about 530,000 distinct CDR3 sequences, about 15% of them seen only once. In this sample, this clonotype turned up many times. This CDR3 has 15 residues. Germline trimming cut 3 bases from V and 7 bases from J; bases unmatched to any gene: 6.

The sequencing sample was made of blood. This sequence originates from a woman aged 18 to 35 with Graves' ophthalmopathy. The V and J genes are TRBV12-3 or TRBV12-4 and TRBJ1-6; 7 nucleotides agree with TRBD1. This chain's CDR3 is CASSLRGTENSPLHF. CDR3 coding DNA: TGTGCCAGCAGTTTGCGAGGGACAGAAAATTCACCCCTCCACTTT.